This entry features one T cell receptor (beta chain) sequence. The data derive from a study of blood T cell repertoires in COVID-19. Overall study: COVID-19 samples, acute and convalescent, were from the United States, Italy and Spain. In each case, the material was cDNA or gDNA derived from T cells, B-cell-depleted T cells, or PBMCs.

In the authors' methods: Scientists estimated how many nucleated cells there were by amplifying reference gene primers. Assay used: immunoSEQ multiplex PCR; TCRdb lists only in-frame clones, some missing. V and J calls and clone size are given by that table; D and trimming were obtained from the DNA. The table lists 120,000 or so clones, nearly 90% of them singletons. Sequencing was done on a sample of peripheral blood. This clonotype originated in an elderly woman with acute or convalescent COVID-19.

The CDR3 is CASSTAGQAGDPYEQYF. In nucleotides, the CDR3 is TGTGCCAGCAGCACCGCAGGGCAGGCGGGGGACCCTTACGAGCAGTACTTC. The chain is built from TRBV7-2 and TRBJ2-7; 7 nucleotides align to TRBD2. J was trimmed by 4 bases and V by 5 bases; bases with no gene match: 17. Germline V gene sequence: CDR1 SGHTA, CDR2 FQGNSA. The CDR3 sequence is 17 residues long.